This is a list of T cell receptor beta chains from one sample in a study of CD8 T cells in ankylosing spondylitis. Using its own MiXCR run on the 5' RACE reads, TCRdb lists one record per CDR3 protein. Among about 240,000 distinct CDR3 sequences listed, 8.6% were seen once. The sequenced sample consisted of blood, either unsorted or a sorted T cell fraction (not recorded which). Source of these receptors: a male donor with ankylosing spondylitis or in good health (not recorded which). CDR3s include the opening cysteine and the closing phenylalanine or tryptophan. Fields, in order: J gene, V gene, clone size, D gene, CDR3 DNA, CDR3 protein. The D gene is left open where the match is weak. Clone sizes are given selectively: once, few, many, or a class where the clone is expanded.

TRBJ2-7 | TRBV5-1 | - | TRBD1 | TGCGCCAGCAGCTTGGAGAGCAGGGGGACCTACGAGCAGTACTTC | CASSLESRGTYEQYF
TRBJ2-7 | TRBV27 | many | - | TGTGCCTCAGGGGTACTATCGGAGCAGTACTTC | CASGVLSEQYF
TRBJ2-1 | TRBV29-1 | many | TRBD1 | TGCAGCGTGGGACAGGGTGCCTACAATGAGCAGTTCTTC | CSVGQGAYNEQFF
TRBJ2-7 | TRBV7-9 | - | - | TGTGCCAGCAGCGATATCGGGGAGCAGTACTTC | CASSDIGEQYF
TRBJ1-1 | TRBV15 | many | - | TGTGCCACCAGCAGAGACACTGAAGCTTTCTTT | CATSRDTEAFF
TRBJ2-1 | TRBV15 | many | TRBD1 | TGTGCCACCAGCAGAGATAGGACAGGAAAGTTCTTC | CATSRDRTGKFF
TRBJ1-1 | TRBV30 | many | TRBD1 | TGTGCCAGACAGGGCTTGAACACTGAAGCTTTCTTT | CARQGLNTEAFF
TRBJ2-3 | TRBV18 | few | - | TGTGCCAGCCGCACAGATACGCAGTATTTT | CASRTDTQYF
TRBJ2-3 | TRBV5-1 | many | TRBD2 | TGCGCCAGCAGCTCCGCCGGCAGCGGGAGAACAGATACGCAGTATTTT | CASSSAGSGRTDTQYF
TRBJ2-6 | TRBV27 | few | - | TGTGCCAGCAGCTCAATGTACTCTGGGGCCAACGTCCTGACTTTC | CASSSMYSGANVLTF
TRBJ2-2 | TRBV6-1 | many | - | TGTGCCGGAATACAGGAGAACACCGGGGAGCTGTTTTTT | CAGIQENTGELFF
TRBJ1-1 | TRBV29-1 | few | - | TGCAGCGTTGTGTGGGAGGGAGAAGCTTTCTTT | CSVVWEGEAFF
TRBJ2-2 | TRBV7-2 | - | TRBD1 | TGTGCCAGCAGCTGGGACAGCACAATTTCCACCGGGGAGCTGTTTTTT | CASSWDSTISTGELFF
TRBJ2-2 | TRBV24-1 | many | TRBD1 | TGTGCCACCAGTGGCCCAAGGACAGGCGCCGTGGGCGGGGAGCTGTTTTTT | CATSGPRTGAVGGELFF
TRBJ2-2 | TRBV5-1 | many | - | TGCGCCAGCAAGAAAGGGAACACCGGGGAGCTGTTTTTT | CASKKGNTGELFF
TRBJ2-1 | TRBV20-1 | many | - | TGCAGTGCAAAGAAGTGGGGAAGCTCCTACAATGAGCAGTTCTTC | CSAKKWGSSYNEQFF
TRBJ2-2 | TRBV5-4 | once | - | TGTGCCAGCAGCGAGGTAGCGGTGAACACCGGGGAGCTGTTTTTT | CASSEVAVNTGELFF
TRBJ2-7 | TRBV7-9 | many | - | TGTGCCAGCAGCCTCGAGCGGGCCCGCTCCTACGAGCAGTACTTC | CASSLERARSYEQYF
TRBJ2-1 | TRBV7-2 | - | TRBD2 | TGTGCCAGCAGCTCGGACGGACTAGCGGGAGGGCTCGTACTGCAGTTCTTC | CASSSDGLAGGLVLQFF
TRBJ2-5 | TRBV11-2 | - | TRBD1 | TGTGCCAGCAGCTTAGATGGGACAGGGGATCCCCAAGAGACCCAGTACTTC | CASSLDGTGDPQETQYF
TRBJ1-2 | TRBV12-3/TRBV12-4 | few | - | TGTGCCAGCAGTTTAAACAGCGGCTATGGCTACACCTTC | CASSLNSGYGYTF
TRBJ1-6 | TRBV30 | many | - | TGTGCCTGGAGATGGGGATTAAATTCACCCCTCCACTTT | CAWRWGLNSPLHF
TRBJ1-5 | TRBV20-1 | - | - | TGCAGTGCACGACTGGGGAGCAATCAGCCCCAGCATTTT | CSARLGSNQPQHF
TRBJ1-2 | TRBV4-3 | many | - | TGCGCCAGCAGCTTTGGGAGAGGAGGGATGAATGGCTACACCTTC | CASSFGRGGMNGYTF
TRBJ2-1 | TRBV11-1 | few | TRBD2 | TGTGCCAGCAGCGCTCCTAGCGGCTCCTACAATGAGCAGTTCTTC | CASSAPSGSYNEQFF
TRBJ2-3 | TRBV5-1 | many | TRBD2 | TGCGCCAGCAGCTTAGAGACTAGCGGGAGAGATACGCAGTATTTT | CASSLETSGRDTQYF
TRBJ2-2 | TRBV3-1 | few | - | TGTGCCAGCAGCCAAGGCCAGGGGATCAACACCGGGGAGCTGTTTTTT | CASSQGQGINTGELFF
TRBJ2-7 | TRBV7-2 | few | - | TGTGCCAGCAGCTTAATGGGAGACAAGTACGAGCAGTACTTC | CASSLMGDKYEQYF
TRBJ2-2 | TRBV18 | - | TRBD1 | TGTGCCAGCTCACCACCGGGACAGGGGACCGGGGAGCTGTTTTTT | CASSPPGQGTGELFF
TRBJ1-6 | TRBV6-2/TRBV6-3 | many | - | TGTGCCAGCAGTTGGCTAGATAATTCACCCCTCCACTTT | CASSWLDNSPLHF
TRBJ2-7 | TRBV5-6 | many | - | TGTGCCAGCAGCTTGGAACTTAAATCCTACGAGCAGTACTTC | CASSLELKSYEQYF
TRBJ2-1 | TRBV20-1 | many | - | TGCAGTGCTAGAGGGAGCTTTCCGGGGAATGAGCAGTTCTTC | CSARGSFPGNEQFF
TRBJ1-5 | TRBV19 | - | - | TGTGCCAGTAGTATATCGGCAGCCTTTAGCAATCAGCCCCAGCATTTT | CASSISAAFSNQPQHF
TRBJ2-3 | TRBV29-1 | many | TRBD1 | TGCAGCGTTGATGGGACAGGCACAGATACGCAGTATTTT | CSVDGTGTDTQYF
TRBJ1-2 | TRBV5-1 | many | - | TGCGCCAGCAGCTTTGAGGGGAACTATGGCTACACCTTC | CASSFEGNYGYTF
TRBJ1-1 | TRBV7-2 | few | - | TGTGCCAGCAGCGCCATGGCGGTGGGGAACACTGAAGCTTTCTTT | CASSAMAVGNTEAFF
TRBJ2-1 | TRBV10-3 | many | - | TGTGCCATCAGTGAGTCGGTGGCAGGGAGGAATGAGCAGTTCTTC | CAISESVAGRNEQFF
TRBJ2-1 | TRBV5-6 | - | - | TGTGCCAGCAGCAAGGGACACGGTTCCTACAATGAGCAGTTCTTC | CASSKGHGSYNEQFF
TRBJ2-3 | TRBV24-1 | many | - | TGTGCCACCAGTACAGGCCAAAGCACAGATACGCAGTATTTT | CATSTGQSTDTQYF
TRBJ2-1 | TRBV12-1 | few | - | TGTGCCAGCGGCCCTGGGCCTGACTCCGTTGAGCAGTTCTTC | CASGPGPDSVEQFF
TRBJ2-3 | TRBV29-1 | few | - | TGCAGCGTTGCCCCCGGGCGGACAGTACCAGATACGCAGTATTTT | CSVAPGRTVPDTQYF
TRBJ2-2 | TRBV4-2 | many | - | TGTGCCAGCAGCCAAGAGGTGGCAGGGGAAACCGGGGAGCTGTTTTTT | CASSQEVAGETGELFF
TRBJ1-5 | TRBV10-3 | many | - | TGTGCCATCAGTGAAAATAATCAGCCCCAGCATTTT | CAISENNQPQHF
TRBJ2-1 | TRBV30 | many | - | TGTGCCTCCACAGGAACTTCCTCCTACAATGAGCAGTTCTTC | CASTGTSSYNEQFF
TRBJ2-1 | TRBV7-2 | many | - | TGTGCCAGCACCGGCAGGGGCAATGAGCAGTTCTTC | CASTGRGNEQFF
TRBJ2-5 | TRBV11-3 | few | - | TGTGCCAGCAGCTTAGTGCCGGGGGTGGTGACCCAGTACTTC | CASSLVPGVVTQYF
TRBJ1-5 | TRBV29-1 | many | - | TGCAGCGTACAAAGAGGGGACAGCAATCAGCCCCAGCATTTT | CSVQRGDSNQPQHF
TRBJ2-1 | TRBV29-1 | few | TRBD1 | TGCAGCGTTGAGGGACAGGGGACTTACAATGAGCAGTTCTTC | CSVEGQGTYNEQFF
TRBJ1-2 | TRBV12-3/TRBV12-4 | - | - | TGTGCCAGCAGTTTCATAGGCAGGCCCTATGGCTACACCTTC | CASSFIGRPYGYTF
TRBJ1-2 | TRBV9 | many | - | TGTGCCAGCAGGACTCGTGATGGCTACACCTTC | CASRTRDGYTF
TRBJ2-7 | TRBV5-1 | - | - | TGCGCCAGCAGCTTGGCCGCAGTGGCAGGGAACGAGCAGTACTTC | CASSLAAVAGNEQYF
TRBJ2-5 | TRBV10-3 | many | TRBD2 | TGTGCCATCAGCCCCTCCCTAGCGGCGATAGTAGAGACCCAGTACTTC | CAISPSLAAIVETQYF
TRBJ2-1 | TRBV10-2 | many | - | TGCGCCAGCGTAGAGGAACAGATATCCTACAATGAGCAGTTCTTC | CASVEEQISYNEQFF
TRBJ1-1 | TRBV10-3 | many | - | TGTGCCATCTCCCAGGTAACAGTCGGAACTGAAGCTTTCTTT | CAISQVTVGTEAFF
TRBJ2-7 | TRBV5-4 | few | - | TGTGCCAGCAGCTTGGGACATGCGTTAGACTACGAGCAGTACTTC | CASSLGHALDYEQYF